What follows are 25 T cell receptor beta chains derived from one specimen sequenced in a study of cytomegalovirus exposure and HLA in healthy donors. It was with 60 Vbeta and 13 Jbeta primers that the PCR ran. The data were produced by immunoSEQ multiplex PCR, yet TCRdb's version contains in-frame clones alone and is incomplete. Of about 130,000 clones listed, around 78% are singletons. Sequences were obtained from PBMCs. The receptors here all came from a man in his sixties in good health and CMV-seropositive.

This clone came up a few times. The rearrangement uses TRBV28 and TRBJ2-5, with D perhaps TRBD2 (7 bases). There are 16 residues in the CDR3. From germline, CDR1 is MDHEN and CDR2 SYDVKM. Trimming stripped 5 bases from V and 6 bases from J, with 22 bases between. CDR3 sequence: CASSPVRPSGGQTQYF. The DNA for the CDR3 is TGTGCCAGCAGTCCCGTCCGCCCTTCCGGGGGGCAGACCCAGTACTTC.

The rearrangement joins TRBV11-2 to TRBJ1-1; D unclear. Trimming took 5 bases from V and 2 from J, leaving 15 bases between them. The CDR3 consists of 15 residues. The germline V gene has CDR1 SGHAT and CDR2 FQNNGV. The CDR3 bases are TGTGCCAGCAGCCTCCGGTCGGGGTCAAACACTGAAGCTTTCTTT. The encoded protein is CASSLRSGSNTEAFF.

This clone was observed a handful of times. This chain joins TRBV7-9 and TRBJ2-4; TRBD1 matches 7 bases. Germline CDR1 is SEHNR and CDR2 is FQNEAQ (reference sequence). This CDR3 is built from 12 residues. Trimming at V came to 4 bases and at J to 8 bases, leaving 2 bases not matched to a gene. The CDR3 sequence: CASSWQGDIQYF. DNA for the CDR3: TGTGCCAGCAGCTGGCAGGGGGACATTCAGTACTTC. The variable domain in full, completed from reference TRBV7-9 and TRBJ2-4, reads DTGVSQNPRHKITKRGQNVTFRCDPISEHNRLYWYRQTLGQGPEFLTYFQNEAQLEKSRLLSDRFSAERPKGSFSTLEIQRTEQGDSAMYLCASSWQGDIQYFGAGTRLSVL.

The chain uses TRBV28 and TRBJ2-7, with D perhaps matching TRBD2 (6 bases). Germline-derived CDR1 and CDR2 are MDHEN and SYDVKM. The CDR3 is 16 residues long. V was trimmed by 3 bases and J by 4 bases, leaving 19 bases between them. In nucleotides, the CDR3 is TGTGCCAGCAGTTTTTTCTTTGCAGGGAGGAAGTACGAGCAGTACTTC. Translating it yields CASSFFFAGRKYEQYF.

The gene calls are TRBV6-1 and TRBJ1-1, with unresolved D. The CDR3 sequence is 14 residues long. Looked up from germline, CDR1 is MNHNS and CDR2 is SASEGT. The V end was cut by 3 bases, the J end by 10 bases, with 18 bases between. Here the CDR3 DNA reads TGTGCCAGCAGTGAGAACGCAGCATTGTCGGGAGCTTTCTTT. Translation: CASSENAALSGAFF.

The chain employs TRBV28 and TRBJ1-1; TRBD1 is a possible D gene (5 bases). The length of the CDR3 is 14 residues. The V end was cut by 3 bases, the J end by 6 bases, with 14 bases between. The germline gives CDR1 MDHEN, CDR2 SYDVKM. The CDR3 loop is CASSLVGARAEAFF. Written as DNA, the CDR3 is TGTGCCAGCAGTTTGGTTGGGGCTCGGGCTGAAGCTTTCTTT.

CDR3 sequence (DNA): TGTGCCAGCAGTGAGGGTCCCCTCGGAGGCTGGGACACTGAAGCTTTCTTT. Protein sequence: CASSEGPLGGWDTEAFF. V gene TRBV6-1 combines with J gene TRBJ1-1, with D unclear. The CDR3 loop spans 17 amino acids. CDR1 is MNHNS and CDR2 is SASEGT in the germline V gene. V lost 3 bases to trimming and J lost 3 bases, with 20 bases between them.

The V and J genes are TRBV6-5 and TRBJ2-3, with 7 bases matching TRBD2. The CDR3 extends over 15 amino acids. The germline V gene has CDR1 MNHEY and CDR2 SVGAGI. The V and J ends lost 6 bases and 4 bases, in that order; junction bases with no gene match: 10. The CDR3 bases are TGTGCCAGCAGACATACTAGCGCCCCCTCAGATACGCAGTATTTT. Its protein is CASRHTSAPSDTQYF.

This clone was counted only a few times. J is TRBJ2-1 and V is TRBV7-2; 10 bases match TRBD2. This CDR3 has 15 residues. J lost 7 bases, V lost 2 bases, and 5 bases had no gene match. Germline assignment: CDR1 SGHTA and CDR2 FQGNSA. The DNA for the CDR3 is TGTGCCAGCAGCTTAAGGAGCGGGGGGGATAATGAGCAGTTCTTC. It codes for CASSLRSGGDNEQFF.

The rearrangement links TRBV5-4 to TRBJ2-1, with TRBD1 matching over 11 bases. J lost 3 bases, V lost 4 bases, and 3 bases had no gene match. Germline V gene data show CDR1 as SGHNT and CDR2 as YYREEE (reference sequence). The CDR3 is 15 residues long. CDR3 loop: CASSGGTGGYNEQFF. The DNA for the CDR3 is TGTGCCAGCAGCGGCGGGACAGGGGGCTACAATGAGCAGTTCTTC.

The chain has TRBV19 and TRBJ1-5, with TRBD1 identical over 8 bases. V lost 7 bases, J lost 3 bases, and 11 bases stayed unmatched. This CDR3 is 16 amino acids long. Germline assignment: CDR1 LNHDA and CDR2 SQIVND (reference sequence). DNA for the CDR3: TGTGCCAGTACCAACGGCAGGGGGCGAGACAATCAGCCCCAGCATTTT. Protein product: CASTNGRGRDNQPQHF.

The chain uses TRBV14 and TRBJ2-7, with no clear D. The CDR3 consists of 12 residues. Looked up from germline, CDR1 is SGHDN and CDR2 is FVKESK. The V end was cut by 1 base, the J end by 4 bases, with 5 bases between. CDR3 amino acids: CASSQVSYEQYF. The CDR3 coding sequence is TGTGCCAGCAGCCAAGTTAGTTACGAGCAGTACTTC.

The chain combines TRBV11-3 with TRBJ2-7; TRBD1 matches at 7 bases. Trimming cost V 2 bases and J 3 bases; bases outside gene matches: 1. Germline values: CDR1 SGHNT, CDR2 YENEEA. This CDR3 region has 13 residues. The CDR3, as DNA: TGTGCCAGCAGCTTACCAGGGGGCTACGAGCAGTACTTC. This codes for CASSLPGGYEQYF.

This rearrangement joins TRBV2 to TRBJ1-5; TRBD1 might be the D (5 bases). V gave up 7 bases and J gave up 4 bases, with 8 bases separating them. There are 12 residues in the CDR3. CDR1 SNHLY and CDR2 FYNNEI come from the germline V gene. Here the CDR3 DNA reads TGTGCCAGCACATCAGGGAATCAGCCCCAGCATTTT. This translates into CASTSGNQPQHF.

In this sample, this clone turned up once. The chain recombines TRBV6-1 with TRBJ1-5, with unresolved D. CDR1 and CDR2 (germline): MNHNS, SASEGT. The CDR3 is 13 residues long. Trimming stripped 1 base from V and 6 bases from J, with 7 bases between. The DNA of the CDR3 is TGTGCCAGCAGTGAAGAGTTCGGTCAGCCCCAGCATTTT. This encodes CASSEEFGQPQHF.

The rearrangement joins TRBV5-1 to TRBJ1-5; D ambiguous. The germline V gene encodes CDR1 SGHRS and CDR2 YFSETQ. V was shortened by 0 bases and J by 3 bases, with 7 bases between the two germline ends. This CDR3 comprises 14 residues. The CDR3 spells CASSLGSNNQPQHF. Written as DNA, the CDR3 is TGCGCCAGCAGCTTGGGTAGTAACAATCAGCCCCAGCATTTT.

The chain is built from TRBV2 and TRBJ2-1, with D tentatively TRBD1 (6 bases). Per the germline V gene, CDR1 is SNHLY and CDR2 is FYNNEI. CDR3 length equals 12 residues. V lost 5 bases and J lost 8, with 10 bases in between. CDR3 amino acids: CASSTTGHEQFF. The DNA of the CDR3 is TGTGCCAGCAGTACTACAGGGCATGAGCAGTTCTTC. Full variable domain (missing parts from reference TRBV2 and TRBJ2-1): EPEVTQTPSHQVTQMGQEVILRCVPISNHLYFYWYRQILGQKVEFLVSFYNNEISEKSEIFDDQFSVERPDGSNFTLKIRSTKLEDSAMYFCASSTTGHEQFFGPGTRLTVL.

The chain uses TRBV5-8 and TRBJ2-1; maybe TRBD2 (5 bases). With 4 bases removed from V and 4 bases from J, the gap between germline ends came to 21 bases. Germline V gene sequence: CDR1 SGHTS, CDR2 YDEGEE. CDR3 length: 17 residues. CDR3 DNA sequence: TGTGCCAGCAGCACCGGGATAGACCCCGTGGGGTACAATGAGCAGTTCTTC. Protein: CASSTGIDPVGYNEQFF.

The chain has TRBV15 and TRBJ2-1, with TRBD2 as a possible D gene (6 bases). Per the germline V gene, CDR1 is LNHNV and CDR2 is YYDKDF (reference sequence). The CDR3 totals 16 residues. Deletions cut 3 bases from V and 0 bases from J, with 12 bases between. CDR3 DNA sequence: TGTGCCACCAGCAGTTCTCGGGGGATCTCCTACAATGAGCAGTTCTTC. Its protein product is CATSSSRGISYNEQFF.

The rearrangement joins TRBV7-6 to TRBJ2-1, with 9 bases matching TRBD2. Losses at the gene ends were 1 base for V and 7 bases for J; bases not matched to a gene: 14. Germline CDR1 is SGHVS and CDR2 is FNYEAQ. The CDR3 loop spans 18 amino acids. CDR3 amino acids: CASSLGVAGVSEGNEQFF. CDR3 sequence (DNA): TGTGCCAGCAGCTTAGGGGTAGCGGGGGTCTCTGAGGGGAATGAGCAGTTCTTC.

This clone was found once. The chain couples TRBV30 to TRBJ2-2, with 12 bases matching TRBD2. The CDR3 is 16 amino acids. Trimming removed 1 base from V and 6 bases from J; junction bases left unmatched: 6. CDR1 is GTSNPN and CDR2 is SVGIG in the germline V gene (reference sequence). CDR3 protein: CAWSAASGGAAGELFF. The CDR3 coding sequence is TGTGCCTGGAGTGCCGCTAGCGGGGGGGCCGCCGGGGAGCTGTTTTTT.

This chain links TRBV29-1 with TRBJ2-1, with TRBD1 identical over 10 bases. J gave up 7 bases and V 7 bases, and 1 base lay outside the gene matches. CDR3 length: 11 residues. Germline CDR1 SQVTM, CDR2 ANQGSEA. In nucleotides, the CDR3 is TGCAGCGGGGACAGGGGAAATGAGCAGTTCTTC. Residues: CSGDRGNEQFF.

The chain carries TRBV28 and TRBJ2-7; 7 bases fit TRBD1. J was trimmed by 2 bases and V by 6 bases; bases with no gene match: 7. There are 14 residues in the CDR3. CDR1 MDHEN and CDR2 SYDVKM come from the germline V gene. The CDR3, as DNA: TGTGCCAGCAGCCTCCGACAGGGAACCTACGAGCAGTACTTC. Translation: CASSLRQGTYEQYF.

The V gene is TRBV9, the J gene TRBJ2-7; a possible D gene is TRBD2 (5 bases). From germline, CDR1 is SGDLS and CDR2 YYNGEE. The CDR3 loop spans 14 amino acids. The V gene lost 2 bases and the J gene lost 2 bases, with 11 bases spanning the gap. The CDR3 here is CASSVWGDAYEQYF. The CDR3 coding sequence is TGTGCCAGCAGCGTTTGGGGAGACGCCTACGAGCAGTACTTC.

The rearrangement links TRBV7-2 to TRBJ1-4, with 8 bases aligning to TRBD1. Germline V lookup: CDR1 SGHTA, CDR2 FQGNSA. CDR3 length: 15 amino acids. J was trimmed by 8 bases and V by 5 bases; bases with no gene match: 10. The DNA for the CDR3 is TGTGCCAGCAGCCCCGGGACAGGCAGGAGCGAAAAACTGTTTTTT. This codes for CASSPGTGRSEKLFF.